This passage covers 8 T cell receptor beta chains from one sample sequenced in a study of identical twins. MiXCR was run by TCRdb on the 5' RACE reads, yielding one entry per CDR3 protein. The profile covers some 560,000 distinct CDR3 sequences, with 9% to 10% appearing a single time and roughly 3% taken by the ten largest. The same data also contributed to another study, on yellow fever vaccine responses in identical twins.

Sequencing used PBMCs. The source of these receptors is a woman between 18 and 29 years old in good health.

This clonotype was observed a few times. The V and J genes are TRBV29-1 and TRBJ2-5; 9 nucleotides agree with TRBD2. CDR1 and CDR2 (germline): SQVTM, ANQGSEA. V shed 6 bases and J 5 bases; nucleotides not matched to a gene: 10. The CDR3 is 14 amino acids. The CDR3 region is CSVGLAGPRETQYF. For the CDR3, the DNA is TGCAGCGTGGGGCTAGCGGGGCCGAGGGAGACCCAGTACTTC.

This chain links TRBV7-9 with TRBJ2-7, with TRBD2 as a possible D gene (6 bases). Per the germline V gene, CDR1 is SEHNR and CDR2 is FQNEAQ (reference sequence). The CDR3 extends over 15 amino acids. V was clipped by 5 bases and J by 3 bases, with 17 bases between them. CDR3 coding DNA: TGTGCCAGCAGCGTCGGGACTGCCGACTTCTACGAGCAGTACTTC. This sequence encodes CASSVGTADFYEQYF.

This clonotype has more than one count but fewer than ten. The chain has TRBV2 and TRBJ1-1; D perhaps matches TRBD1 (5 bases). The CDR3 is 14 residues long. Germline V gene lookup returns CDR1 SNHLY and CDR2 FYNNEI. V was cut by 3 bases and J by 2 bases, with 10 bases left in between. This chain's CDR3 is CASSDWGKNTEAFF. The CDR3 DNA reads as TGTGCCAGCAGTGATTGGGGGAAAAACACTGAAGCTTTCTTT.

The chain has TRBV7-9 and TRBJ2-6, with D unresolved. Germline V gene data show CDR1 as SEHNR and CDR2 as FQNEAQ (reference sequence). The CDR3 covers 15 residues. Trimming left V 5 bases short and J 2 bases short, with 10 bases between. The DNA for the CDR3 is TGTGCCAGCAGCCCGGGCCCCCCTGGGGCCAACGTCCTGACTTTC. This gives the protein CASSPGPPGANVLTF.

The J gene is TRBJ2-3, the V gene TRBV20-1; no reliable D call. CDR3 length: 13 residues. The germline V gene has CDR1 DFQATT and CDR2 SNEGSKA (reference sequence). V dropped 2 bases and J dropped 1 base, with 7 bases sitting between them. The CDR3: CSARIRRTDTQYF. The CDR3 bases are TGCAGTGCTAGAATAAGACGCACAGATACGCAGTATTTT.

This chain links TRBV11-2 with TRBJ2-2, with D uncertain. V was shortened by 3 bases and J by 9 bases, with 5 bases between the two germline ends. Germline values: CDR1 SGHAT, CDR2 FQNNGV. This CDR3 region has 11 residues. CDR3 sequence reads: CASSFGWELFF. The CDR3, as DNA: TGTGCCAGCAGCTTCGGGTGGGAGCTGTTTTTT.

The chain uses TRBV13 and TRBJ2-1; 7 bases are shared with TRBD2. CDR3 size: 13 residues. Germline trimming cut 8 bases from V and 2 bases from J; bases unmatched to any gene: 3. Germline CDR1 is PRHDT and CDR2 is FYEKMQ (reference sequence). CDR3 DNA sequence: TGTGCCAGCGAGACTAGCCCCTACAATGAGCAGTTCTTC. Protein: CASETSPYNEQFF.

This chain links TRBV6-5 with TRBJ2-7, with 7 bases lining up with TRBD1. Germline lookup yields CDR1 MNHEY and CDR2 SVGAGI. J lost 7 bases, V lost 2 bases, and 5 bases had no gene match. The CDR3 totals 13 residues. CDR3: CASSYKGAWEQYF. CDR3 coding DNA: TGTGCCAGCAGTTACAAGGGGGCTTGGGAGCAGTACTTC.